This T cell receptor beta chain derives from a study of cytomegalovirus exposure and HLA in healthy donors. Study outcomes and limitations: In a later analysis, across HLA loci, associated TCR counts were highest for DRB1, lowest for HLA-C.

Germline V lookup: CDR1 SGHAT, CDR2 FQNNGV. The CDR3 runs 15 residues. V dropped 5 bases and J dropped 3; count of bases not matched to a gene: 8. Vbeta (60) and Jbeta (13) primers were used in the PCR. The data were produced by immunoSEQ multiplex PCR, yet TCRdb's version contains in-frame clones alone and is incomplete. Found here are approximately 220,000 clones, 75% to 80% of them singletons; the top ten hold approximately 1.8%. Comment on this clone: Its antigen is undetermined.

The sequenced sample was PBMCs. The receptor comes from a male donor in good health and CMV-seronegative. The V call is TRBV11-2, the J call TRBJ2-7; 9 nucleotides align to TRBD2. The CDR3 loop reads CASSLTSGSLYEQYF. The CDR3 region has the DNA TGTGCCAGCAGCCTGACTAGCGGCTCCCTCTACGAGCAGTACTTC. Full variable domain (outside the CDR3, taken from reference TRBV11-2 and TRBJ2-7): EAGVAQSPRYKIIEKRQSVAFWCNPISGHATLYWYQQILGQGPKLLIQFQNNGVVDDSQLPKDRFSAERLKGVDSTLKIQPAKLEDSAVYLCASSLTSGSLYEQYFGPGTRLTVT.